A selection of T cell receptor beta chains follows, all from one sample in a study of human T cells and chemical hapten exposure. TCRdb fed the RACE reads into MiXCR, producing one record per CDR3 protein. The sample lists 79,000 or so distinct CDR3 sequences; 10% were seen once. The specimen comprised whole blood, sampled in connection with sensitization to the hapten diphenylcyclopropenone (DPC). These receptors all stem from a woman aged 45-59 years with alopecia areata. Some clones in this sample may be carry-over from other donors' samples. The CDR3 runs from the conserved cysteine through the conserved F or W. Fields, in order: V gene, D gene, clone size, J gene, CDR3 length, CDR3 protein, CDR3 DNA. The D gene is left open where the match is weak. Some rows mark clone size as missing; the rest say once, few, many or name a class of expanded clone.

TRBV11-2	NA	NA	TRBJ2-1	14	CASSLDANWDEQFF	TGTGCCAGCAGCTTAGATGCCAACTGGGATGAGCAGTTCTTC
TRBV29-1	NA	few	TRBJ2-3	14	CSVEGTGVMDTQYF	TGCAGCGTCGAGGGGACGGGGGTGATGGATACGCAGTATTTT
TRBV5-1	TRBD2	many	TRBJ2-7	15	CASSSIAGGQGEQYF	TGCGCCAGCAGCTCAATAGCGGGAGGGCAAGGCGAGCAGTACTTC
TRBV9	NA	NA	TRBJ2-7	14	CASSVAGSWNEQYF	TGTGCCAGCAGCGTAGCGGGTAGCTGGAACGAGCAGTACTTC
TRBV7-9	TRBD2	few	TRBJ2-3	14	CASSPSGATDTQYF	TGTGCCAGCAGCCCTAGCGGGGCCACAGATACGCAGTATTTT
TRBV5-5	TRBD2	NA	TRBJ2-5	15	CASSSTSGRQETQYF	TGTGCCAGCAGCTCGACTAGCGGGAGACAAGAGACCCAGTACTTC
TRBV5-1	TRBD2	NA	TRBJ2-7	17	CASSLSSSGMQGYEQYF	TGCGCCAGCAGCTTGTCCTCTAGCGGGATGCAGGGGTACGAGCAGTACTTC
TRBV7-3	NA	few	TRBJ2-1	16	CASSLNPGTPHNEQFF	TGTGCCAGCAGCTTAAATCCGGGAACCCCCCACAATGAGCAGTTCTTC
TRBV12-3/TRBV12-4	TRBD1	NA	TRBJ2-7	12	CASSRGQYEQYF	TGTGCCAGCAGCCGGGGACAGTACGAGCAGTACTTC
TRBV19	TRBD2	few	TRBJ2-7	17	CASSTPRTSAVTYEQYF	TGTGCCAGTAGTACTCCCCGGACTAGCGCCGTAACCTACGAGCAGTACTTC
TRBV24-1	TRBD2	few	TRBJ2-3	14	CATSGRGSTDTQYF	TGTGCCACCAGCGGGAGGGGTAGCACAGATACGCAGTATTTT
TRBV18	NA	many	TRBJ2-4	14	CASSPGTGGNIQYF	TGTGCCAGCTCACCCGGGACGGGCGGGAACATTCAGTACTTC
TRBV29-1	NA	NA	TRBJ2-5	14	CSVARGANQETQYF	TGCAGCGTTGCCCGGGGGGCGAACCAAGAGACCCAGTACTTC
TRBV6-5	NA	NA	TRBJ2-1	16	CASRQAVGSSYNEQFF	TGTGCCAGCAGACAAGCGGTCGGGAGCTCCTACAATGAGCAGTTCTTC
TRBV29-1	NA	NA	TRBJ1-2	10	CSVENSGYTF	TGCAGCGTTGAGAATAGCGGCTACACCTTC
TRBV2	TRBD2	few	TRBJ2-2	17	CASSGILAGGSGGELFF	TGTGCCAGCAGCGGTATACTAGCGGGAGGTTCCGGCGGGGAGCTGTTTTTT
TRBV7-2	TRBD2	few	TRBJ2-7	13	CASSGDYRYEQYF	TGTGCCAGCAGCGGGGACTATCGCTACGAGCAGTACTTC
TRBV29-1	TRBD1	NA	TRBJ1-3	13	CSVEGGQLPTIYF	TGCAGCGTTGAGGGGGGACAGCTCCCCACCATATATTTT
TRBV6-2/TRBV6-3	NA	few	TRBJ2-5	13	CASSPSTGETQYF	TGTGCCAGCAGTCCCTCGACGGGGGAGACCCAGTACTTC
TRBV12-3/TRBV12-4	NA	many	TRBJ1-2	16	CASSPDVIGPMDGYTF	TGTGCCAGCAGTCCCGACGTAATAGGGCCCATGGATGGCTACACCTTC
TRBV11-3	TRBD2	NA	TRBJ2-3	17	CASSSSGLAGATDTQYF	TGTGCCAGCAGCTCAAGCGGACTAGCGGGAGCAACTGATACGCAGTATTTT
TRBV29-1	NA	many	TRBJ2-7	13	CSVEGDSSYEQYF	TGCAGCGTTGAAGGGGACTCTTCCTACGAGCAGTACTTC
TRBV6-5	NA	NA	TRBJ2-7	13	CASRKPSSYEQYF	TGTGCCAGCAGAAAGCCCAGCTCCTACGAGCAGTACTTC
TRBV9	NA	few	TRBJ2-3	15	CASSVQAPPTDTQYF	TGTGCCAGCAGCGTACAGGCGCCGCCGACAGATACGCAGTATTTT
TRBV28	NA	few	TRBJ2-7	12	CASSPPLYEQYF	TGTGCCAGCAGTCCCCCCCTTTACGAGCAGTACTTC
TRBV6-5	TRBD2	few	TRBJ2-7	16	CASSYLSGTSVYEQYF	TGTGCCAGCAGTTATCTCTCCGGGACTAGCGTTTACGAGCAGTACTTC
TRBV18	TRBD2	few	TRBJ2-5	15	CASSPRLAGEETQYF	TGTGCCAGCTCACCACGGCTAGCGGGGGAAGAGACCCAGTACTTC
TRBV28	NA	NA	TRBJ2-1	13	CASSFGRINEQFF	TGTGCCAGCAGTTTTGGAAGGATCAATGAGCAGTTCTTC
TRBV5-1	TRBD2	few	TRBJ2-7	16	CASSLGTSGREHEQYF	TGCGCCAGCAGCCTTGGGACTAGCGGGAGGGAGCACGAGCAGTACTTC
TRBV20-1	NA	NA	TRBJ1-6	9	CSARAMDVF	TGCAGTGCTAGGGCGATGGACGTCTTT
TRBV7-2	TRBD1	many	TRBJ1-5	16	CASSFRDRLGYQPQHF	TGTGCCAGCAGCTTCCGGGACAGACTGGGCTATCAGCCCCAGCATTTT
TRBV18	NA	many	TRBJ2-7	11	CASSRAYEQYF	TGTGCCAGCTCACGCGCCTACGAGCAGTACTTC
TRBV10-3	TRBD1	many	TRBJ1-2	15	CAISEPRTGGYGYTF	TGTGCCATCAGTGAGCCCCGGACAGGGGGCTATGGCTACACCTTC
TRBV18	NA	few	TRBJ1-1	14	CASSPGGGSTEAFF	TGTGCCAGCTCACCTGGAGGGGGTAGCACTGAAGCTTTCTTT
TRBV7-9	TRBD1	NA	TRBJ1-5	15	CASSGRDSRNQPQHF	TGTGCCAGCAGCGGCCGGGACAGCCGCAATCAGCCCCAGCATTTT
TRBV6-2/TRBV6-3	NA	many	TRBJ2-1	17	CASSYSRAGPPYNEQFF	TGTGCCAGCAGTTACTCGAGGGCAGGCCCTCCCTACAATGAGCAGTTCTTC
TRBV5-1	NA	NA	TRBJ2-1	17	CASSLLGQAGTYNEQFF	TGCGCCAGCAGCCTTTTGGGGCAAGCGGGCACCTACAATGAGCAGTTCTTC
TRBV28	NA	few	TRBJ1-2	14	CASSSGAEIAGYTF	TGTGCCAGCAGCTCGGGAGCGGAGATAGCTGGCTACACCTTC
TRBV6-2/TRBV6-3	NA	few	TRBJ2-3	15	CASSYSTGVWDTQYF	TGTGCCAGCAGTTACTCAACAGGAGTTTGGGATACGCAGTATTTT
TRBV5-1	NA	NA	TRBJ1-1	14	CASSLLSLNTEAFF	TGCGCCAGCAGCTTGCTGTCGCTGAACACTGAAGCTTTCTTT